A selection of T cell receptor beta chains follows, all from one sample in a study of shared clonotypes between healthy human individuals. Profiled with immunoSEQ multiplex PCR; TCRdb holds only in-frame clones, not every one. The sample holds 1.6 million or so clones; around 98.5% are singletons and the top ten take approximately 0.38%. Sequencing input: naive CD4+ T cells sorted from blood. All receptors derive from a man in his thirties or forties in good health. Each CDR3 is given without its conserved first and last residue. Each record gives: J gene, V gene, CDR3 protein.

j_gene: TRBJ2-1
v_gene: TRBV6-5
CDR3aa: ASSYRDRGPYNEQF

j_gene: TRBJ1-5
v_gene: TRBV6-5
CDR3aa: ASSYRPGQDQPQH

j_gene: TRBJ2-3
v_gene: TRBV5-4
CDR3aa: ASSWGGLASDTQY

j_gene: TRBJ2-2
v_gene: TRBV7-9
CDR3aa: ASPPVSGANTGELF

j_gene: TRBJ2-2
v_gene: TRBV5-1
CDR3aa: ASSLIGAFGELF

j_gene: TRBJ2-1
v_gene: TRBV15
CDR3aa: ATSDRTGANEQF

j_gene: TRBJ2-7
v_gene: TRBV11-2
CDR3aa: ASSLSSQQPYEQY

j_gene: TRBJ2-1
v_gene: TRBV15
CDR3aa: ATSGQTYNEQF

j_gene: TRBJ1-5
v_gene: TRBV6-1
CDR3aa: ASSALQGNQPQH

j_gene: TRBJ1-1
v_gene: TRBV5-6
CDR3aa: ASSFVSSTEAF

j_gene: TRBJ2-5
v_gene: TRBV5-1
CDR3aa: ASSLAGERGETQY

j_gene: TRBJ2-3
v_gene: TRBV6-1
CDR3aa: ASPLGDSITDTQY

j_gene: TRBJ2-7
v_gene: TRBV10-2
CDR3aa: ASSRASVSSYEQY

j_gene: TRBJ2-2
v_gene: TRBV6-1
CDR3aa: ASSRGSGELF